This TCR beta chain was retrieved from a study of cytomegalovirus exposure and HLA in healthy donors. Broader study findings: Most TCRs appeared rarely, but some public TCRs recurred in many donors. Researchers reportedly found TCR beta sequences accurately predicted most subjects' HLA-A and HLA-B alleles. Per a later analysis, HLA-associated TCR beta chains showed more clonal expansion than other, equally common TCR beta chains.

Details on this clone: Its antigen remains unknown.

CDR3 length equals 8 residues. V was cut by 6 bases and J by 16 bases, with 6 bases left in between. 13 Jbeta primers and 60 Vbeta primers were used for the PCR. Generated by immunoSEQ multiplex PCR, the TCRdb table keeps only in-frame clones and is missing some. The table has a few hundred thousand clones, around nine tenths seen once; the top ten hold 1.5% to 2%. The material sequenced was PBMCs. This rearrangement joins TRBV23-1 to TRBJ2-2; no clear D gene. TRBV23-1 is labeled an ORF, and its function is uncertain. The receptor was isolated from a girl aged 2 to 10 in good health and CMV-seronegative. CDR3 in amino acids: CASRPRFF. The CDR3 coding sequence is TGCGCCAGCAGACCGCGGTTTTTT.